This TCR beta chain came from a study of blood T cells in healthy people across ages. Trimming cost V 0 bases and J 3 bases; bases outside gene matches: 10. The CDR3 spans 20 residues. The germline V gene has CDR1 MNHEY and CDR2 SMNVEV (reference sequence). Primers used in a second PCR of about 7 to 12 cycles were a sample-barcoded 5' primer and a J-beta primer mix. Via MiXCR, TCRdb re-called the 5' RACE reads, giving one row per CDR3 protein. This table has 580,000 or so distinct CDR3 sequences, less than 60% appearing once. The clonotype originates from a man aged 80 or over in good health. The chain employs TRBV27 and TRBJ2-3, with 15 bases fitting TRBD2. Input material: blood. The CDR3 DNA is TGTGCCAGCAGTTTATCGATGCTAGGACTAGCGGGAGGGCTAACAGATACGCAGTATTTT. Translating gives CASSLSMLGLAGGLTDTQYF.